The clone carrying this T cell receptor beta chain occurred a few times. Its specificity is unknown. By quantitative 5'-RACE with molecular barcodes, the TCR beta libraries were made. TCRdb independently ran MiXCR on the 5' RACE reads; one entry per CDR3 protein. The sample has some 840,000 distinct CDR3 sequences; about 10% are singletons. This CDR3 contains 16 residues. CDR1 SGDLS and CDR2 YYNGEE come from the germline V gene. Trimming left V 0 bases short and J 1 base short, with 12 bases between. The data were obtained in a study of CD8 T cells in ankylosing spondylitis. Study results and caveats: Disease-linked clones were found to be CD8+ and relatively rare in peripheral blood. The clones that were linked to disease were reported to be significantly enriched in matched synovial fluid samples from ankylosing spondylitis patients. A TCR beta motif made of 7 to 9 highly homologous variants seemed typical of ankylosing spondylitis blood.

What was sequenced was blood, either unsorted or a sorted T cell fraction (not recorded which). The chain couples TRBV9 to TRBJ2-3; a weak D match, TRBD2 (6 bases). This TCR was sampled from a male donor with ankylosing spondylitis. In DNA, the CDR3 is TGTGCCAGCAGCGTAGGACGTGGCGGGGGCACAGATACGCAGTATTTT. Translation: CASSVGRGGGTDTQYF.